This T cell receptor beta chain was profiled in a study of OX40 agonist ivuxolimab in advanced cancers. At the level of the study: Clinicians treated patients with ivuxolimab, an agonistic anti-OX40 (CD134) antibody.

Germline V CDR1 and CDR2: MNHEY, SMNVEV (reference sequence). The V and J ends lost 6 bases and 3 bases, in that order; junction bases with no gene match: 6. This CDR3 is built from 16 residues. The protocol was immunoSEQ multiplex PCR, while the TCRdb copy is restricted to in-frame clones and leaves out a portion. The sample holds 50,000 to 65,000 clones; 85% to 95% are singletons and the top ten take 8% to 9.5%. As for this clone: Its antigen is still unknown.

The study, taken as a whole, reports: Low normalized clonal expansion also occurred in some nonresponding patients.

Source: CD4+ or CD8+ T cells sorted from blood, taken in a trial of the OX40 agonist ivuxolimab. This chain connects TRBV27 to TRBJ2-2, with TRBD2 identical over 11 bases. This receptor was obtained from an adult with an advanced solid tumor such as melanoma, head and neck, liver or kidney cancer. CDR3: CASSGLAGIYTGELFF. The CDR3, as DNA: TGTGCCAGCAGCGGACTAGCGGGTATATACACCGGGGAGCTGTTTTTT.